This TCR beta chain was recorded in a study of blood T cells in healthy people across ages. Background on the study: Template switching retrieved approximately one barcoded beta molecule for each two T cells. General study points: Diversity figures derived from one million T cells were judged to underestimate the true value.

Through a sample-barcoded 5' primer and a J-beta primer mix, a second PCR was run for roughly 7 to 12 cycles. With 12 random nucleotides, a template-switch adaptor tagged each individual cDNA molecule. TCRdb reprocessed the 5' RACE reads with MiXCR, giving one entry per CDR3 protein. Seen here are about 650,000 distinct CDR3 sequences, 52% observed once, and the top ten hold roughly 14%. This clonotype was seen at least ten times. Its target is not known. Germline V gives CDR1 DFQATT, CDR2 SNEGSKA (reference sequence). The V end was cut by 4 bases, the J end by 0 bases, with 6 bases between. CDR3 length: 12 residues. Donors each provided around 9 milliliters of peripheral blood.

The gene calls are TRBV20-1 and TRBJ1-2; D gene unclear. The clonotype was recovered from an elderly woman in good health. Material: blood. The CDR3 bases are TGCAGTGCTATCCCGGCTAACTATGGCTACACCTTC. Residues: CSAIPANYGYTF.